This T cell receptor beta chain derives from a study of low-dose radiotherapy and immunotherapy resistance in tumors. Study as a whole: Cohort 2 received 1 Gy per fraction every two weeks, totaling 13 Gy over 26 weeks. Ipilimumab 1 mg/kg every six weeks, together with nivolumab 240 mg every two weeks, was given intravenously to patients.

V was clipped by 4 bases and J by 0 bases; unmatched bases: 5. This CDR3 is 16 amino acids long. Germline V gene lookup returns CDR1 MNHEY and CDR2 SVGAGI. As to time point: before trial treatment. TRAV and TRBV primers primed cDNA for both TCRalpha and TCRbeta. An approximately 19-cycle PCR with a constant-region primer and V-primer adapter amplified TCRs. Each CDR3 protein is one row after TCRdb ran MiXCR on the reads. The sample includes approximately 70,000 distinct CDR3 sequences, approximately 31% of them seen just once. The material sequenced was PBMCs, taken before treatment. This sequence was found in a female donor with ovarian cancer. The chain combines TRBV6-5 with TRBJ2-1; 8 bases map to TRBD2. The CDR3 is CASSSPAGGSYNEQFF. The CDR3 coding sequence is TGTGCCAGCAGTTCCCCCGCGGGGGGCTCCTACAATGAGCAGTTCTTC.